The TCR beta chain described here comes from a study of brain T cells in children with intractable seizures. Time point specified: blood from clinic visit 5 months post-surgery; TSC patient then seizure free. Sequencing was limited to surgery cases with top T cell transcript signatures in brain tissue. V was clipped by 6 bases and J by 4 bases; unmatched bases: 9. CDR1 is LGHDT, CDR2 YNNKEL, per germline (reference sequence). The CDR3 has 14 amino acids. The repertoire was sequenced with immunoSEQ multiplex PCR; TCRdb's copy has only in-frame clones and lacks some. Of hundreds of thousands of clones listed, nearly 95% are singletons.

The chain combines TRBV3-1 (or the pseudogene TRBV3-2) with TRBJ2-7, with TRBD1 matching over 7 bases. This TCR was recovered from a boy less than two years old with tuberous sclerosis and intractable seizures. Source: peripheral blood, taken 4 to 6 months after surgery. Here the CDR3 DNA reads TGTGCCAGCAGTCAACAGGTACAGGGGTACGAGCAGTACTTC. Its protein product is CASSQQVQGYEQYF.